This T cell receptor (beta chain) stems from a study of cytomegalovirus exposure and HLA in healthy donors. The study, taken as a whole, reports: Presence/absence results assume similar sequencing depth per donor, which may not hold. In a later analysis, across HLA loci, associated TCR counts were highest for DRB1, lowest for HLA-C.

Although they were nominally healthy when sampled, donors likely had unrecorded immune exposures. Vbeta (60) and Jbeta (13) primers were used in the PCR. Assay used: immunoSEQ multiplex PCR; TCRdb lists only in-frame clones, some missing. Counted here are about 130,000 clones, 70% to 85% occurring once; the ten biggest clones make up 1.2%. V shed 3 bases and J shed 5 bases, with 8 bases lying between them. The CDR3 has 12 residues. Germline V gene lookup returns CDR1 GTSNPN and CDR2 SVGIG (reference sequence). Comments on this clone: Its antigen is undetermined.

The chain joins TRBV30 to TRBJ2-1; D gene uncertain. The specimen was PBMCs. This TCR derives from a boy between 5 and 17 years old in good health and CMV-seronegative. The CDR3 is CAWRHPNNEQFF. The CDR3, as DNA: TGTGCCTGGAGGCATCCTAACAATGAGCAGTTCTTC.